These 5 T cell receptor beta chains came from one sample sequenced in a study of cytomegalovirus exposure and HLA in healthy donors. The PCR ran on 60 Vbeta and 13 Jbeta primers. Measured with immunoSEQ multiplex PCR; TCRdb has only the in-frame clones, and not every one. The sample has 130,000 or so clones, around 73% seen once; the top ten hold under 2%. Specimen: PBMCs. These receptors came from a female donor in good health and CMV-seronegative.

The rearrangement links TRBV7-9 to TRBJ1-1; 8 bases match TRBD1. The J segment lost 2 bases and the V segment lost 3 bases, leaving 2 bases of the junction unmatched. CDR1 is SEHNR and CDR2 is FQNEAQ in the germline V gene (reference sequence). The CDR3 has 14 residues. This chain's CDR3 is CASSFGQGNTEAFF. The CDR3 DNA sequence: TGTGCCAGCAGCTTTGGACAGGGAAACACTGAAGCTTTCTTT.

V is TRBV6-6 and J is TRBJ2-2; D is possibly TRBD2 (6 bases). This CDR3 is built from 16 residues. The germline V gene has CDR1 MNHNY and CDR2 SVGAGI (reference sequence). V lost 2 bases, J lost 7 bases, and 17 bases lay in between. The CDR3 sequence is CASSYEGRVGSGELFF. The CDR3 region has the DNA TGTGCCAGCAGTTACGAGGGCCGGGTCGGGAGCGGGGAGCTGTTTTTT.

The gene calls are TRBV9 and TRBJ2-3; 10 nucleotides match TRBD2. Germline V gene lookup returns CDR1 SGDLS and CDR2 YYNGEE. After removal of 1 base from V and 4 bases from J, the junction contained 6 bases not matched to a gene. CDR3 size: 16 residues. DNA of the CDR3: TGTGCCAGCAGCGTAAGAGCGGGAGGGCCATCAGATACGCAGTATTTT. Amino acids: CASSVRAGGPSDTQYF.

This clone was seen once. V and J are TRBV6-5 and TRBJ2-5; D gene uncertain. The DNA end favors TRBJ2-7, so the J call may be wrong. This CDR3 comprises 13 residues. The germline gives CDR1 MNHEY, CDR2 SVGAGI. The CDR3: CASSRVVSYEQYF. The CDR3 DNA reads TGTGCCAGCAGTCGCGTAGTCTCCTACGAGCAGTACTTC.

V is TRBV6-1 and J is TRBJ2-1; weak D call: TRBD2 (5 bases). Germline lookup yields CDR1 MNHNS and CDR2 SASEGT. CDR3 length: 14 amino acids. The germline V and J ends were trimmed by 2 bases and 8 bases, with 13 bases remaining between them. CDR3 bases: TGTGCCAGCAGTGAAATATATGAGGGCGATGAGCAGTTCTTC. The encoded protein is CASSEIYEGDEQFF.